This T cell receptor (beta chain) was obtained from a study of blood T cell repertoires in COVID-19. Germline loops: CDR1 SGDLS, CDR2 YYNGEE. This CDR3 region has 16 residues. V lost 4 bases, J lost 0 bases, and 6 bases stayed unmatched. Using immunoSEQ multiplex PCR, the repertoire was profiled, and TCRdb retains in-frame clones only, with some absent. The sample shows tens of thousands of clones, roughly 91% of them seen only once. Source material: peripheral blood. The sequence derives from a man between 50 and 59 years old with active COVID-19. The chain uses TRBV9 and TRBJ2-2; 7 bases match TRBD1. CDR3 DNA sequence: TGTGCCAGCAGCAAACGGACAGGTTCGAACACCGGGGAGCTGTTTTTT. This encodes CASSKRTGSNTGELFF. Supplemented by reference TRBV9 and TRBJ2-2, the full variable domain reads DSGVTQTPKHLITATGQRVTLRCSPRSGDLSVYWYQQSLDQGLQFLIQYYNGEERAKGNILERFSAQQFPDLHSELNLSSLELGDSALYFCASSKRTGSNTGELFFGEGSRLTVL.